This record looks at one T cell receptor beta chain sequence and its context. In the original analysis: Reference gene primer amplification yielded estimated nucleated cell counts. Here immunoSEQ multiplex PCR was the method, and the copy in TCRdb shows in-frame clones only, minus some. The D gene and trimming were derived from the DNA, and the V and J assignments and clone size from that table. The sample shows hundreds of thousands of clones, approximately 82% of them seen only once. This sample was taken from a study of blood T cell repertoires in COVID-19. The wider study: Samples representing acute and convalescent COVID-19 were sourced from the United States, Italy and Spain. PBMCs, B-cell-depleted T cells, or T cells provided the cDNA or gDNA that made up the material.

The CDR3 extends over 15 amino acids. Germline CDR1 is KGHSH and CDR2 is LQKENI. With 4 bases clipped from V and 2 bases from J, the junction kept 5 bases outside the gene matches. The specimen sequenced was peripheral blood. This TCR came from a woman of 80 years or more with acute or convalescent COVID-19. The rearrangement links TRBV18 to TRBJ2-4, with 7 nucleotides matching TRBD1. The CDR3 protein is CASSQGAASKNIQYF. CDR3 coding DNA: TGTGCCAGCTCACAGGGGGCGGCCTCCAAAAACATTCAGTACTTC.